Below are 17 T cell receptor beta chains sequenced from a single sample in a study of T-cell memory formation after mild COVID-19. TCRdb reprocessed the 5' RACE reads via MiXCR and lists one record per CDR3 protein. The sample lists about 420,000 distinct CDR3 sequences, 23% seen once, with around 12% in the top ten. Sequencing was done on a sample of PBMCs or a T cell subset sorted from them (not recorded which). These TCRs come from an adult woman who had mild COVID-19 (a few samples of this study predate the infection). Cell type and time point are not known.

The genes are TRBV7-2 and TRBJ2-2; TRBD2 is a possible D gene (6 bases). CDR1 is SGHTA, CDR2 FQGNSA, per germline. The CDR3 is 16 amino acids. The ends were cut back, 5 bases at V and 7 bases at J, with 20 bases in the middle. The CDR3, as DNA: TGTGCCAGCAGCCCCCCTAGCGCCGGGACGTTCGGGGAGCTGTTTTTT. Its protein is CASSPPSAGTFGELFF. The entire variable domain, with the rest obtained from reference TRBV7-2 and TRBJ2-2, is as follows: GAGVSQSPSNKVTEKGKDVELRCDPISGHTALYWYRQSLGQGLEFLIYFQGNSAPDKSGLPSDRFSAERTGGSVSTLTIQRTQQEDSAVYLCASSPPSAGTFGELFFGEGSRLTVL.

This clonotype was seen only a few times. The rearrangement links TRBV5-6 to TRBJ2-3; maybe TRBD2 (6 bases). Looked up from germline, CDR1 is SGHDT and CDR2 is YYEEEE. Trimming stripped 0 bases from V and 0 bases from J, with 11 bases between. This CDR3 contains 16 residues. In DNA, the CDR3 is TGTGCCAGCAGCTTGGCCGTAGGGACTAGCACAGATACGCAGTATTTT. Protein sequence: CASSLAVGTSTDTQYF.

This clonotype was detected a few times. The chain recombines TRBV20-1 with TRBJ2-3; D might be TRBD2 (5 bases). The CDR3 contains 14 residues. In germline, CDR1 is DFQATT, CDR2 SNEGSKA (reference sequence). Trimming cost V 5 bases and J 0 bases, with 12 bases left between them. The CDR3 region has the DNA TGCAGTGCTTCGAATAGCGCTAGCACAGATACGCAGTATTTT. Amino acid sequence: CSASNSASTDTQYF.

A single count supports this clonotype. This chain joins TRBV7-2 and TRBJ1-2; D gene unclear. CDR1 and CDR2 from the germline V gene are SGHTA and FQGNSA. The CDR3 is 15 amino acids. V dropped 1 base and J dropped 4 bases, with 13 bases sitting between them. CDR3 sequence: CASSLETDGLYGYTF. CDR3 DNA: TGTGCCAGCAGCTTAGAGACGGACGGACTCTATGGCTACACCTTC.

The chain combines TRBV4-1 with TRBJ1-5; 8 nucleotides match TRBD1. This CDR3 comprises 18 residues. Looked up from germline, CDR1 is MGHRA and CDR2 is YSYEKL. The V segment lost 4 bases and the J segment 0 bases; nucleotides outside the gene matches: 11. Here the CDR3 DNA reads TGCGCCAGCAGCCCACTAGGGACAACAGGGGGTAGCAATCAGCCCCAGCATTTT. Amino acid sequence: CASSPLGTTGGSNQPQHF.

This clonotype was counted between two and nine times. The DNA of the CDR3 is TGTGCCAGCGCGGCGGGAATGCGTGGGGCCAACGTCCTGACTTTC. Amino acids: CASAAGMRGANVLTF. The J gene is TRBJ2-6, the V gene TRBV2; a possible D gene is TRBD2 (6 bases). CDR3 length: 15 residues. V lost 8 bases to trimming and J lost 3 bases, with 14 bases between them. The germline V gene has CDR1 SNHLY and CDR2 FYNNEI.

This clonotype was counted between two and nine times. The chain is built from TRBV30 and TRBJ2-7; D gene uncertain. Deletions cut 3 bases from V and 5 bases from J, with 8 bases between. The germline CDR1 and CDR2 sequences are GTSNPN and SVGIG (reference sequence). This CDR3 has 11 amino acids. Here the CDR3 DNA reads TGTGCCTGGAGGTCTGGGAACGAGCAGTACTTC. It is translated as CAWRSGNEQYF.

The V gene is TRBV7-9, the J gene TRBJ2-6; D is possibly TRBD2 (6 bases). The germline V and J ends were trimmed by 5 bases and 0 bases, with 17 bases remaining between them. This CDR3 spans 18 amino acids. Per germline, CDR1 SEHNR and CDR2 FQNEAQ (reference sequence). CDR3 protein: CASSPGTDGGSGANVLTF. The DNA for the CDR3 is TGTGCCAGCAGCCCGGGGACTGATGGAGGCTCTGGGGCCAACGTCCTGACTTTC. Filled out from reference TRBV7-9 and TRBJ2-6, the complete variable domain reads DTGVSQNPRHKITKRGQNVTFRCDPISEHNRLYWYRQTLGQGPEFLTYFQNEAQLEKSRLLSDRFSAERPKGSFSTLEIQRTEQGDSAMYLCASSPGTDGGSGANVLTFGAGSRLTVL.

The chain couples TRBV4-2 to TRBJ2-7, with D unresolved. Germline-derived CDR1 and CDR2 are LGHNA and YNFKEQ. The V end lost 3 bases, the J end lost 6 bases, and 15 bases lay between the germline ends. The CDR3 sequence is 14 residues long. The CDR3 is CASSQVGAPAEQYF. CDR3 DNA sequence: TGTGCCAGCAGCCAGGTAGGAGCTCCGGCCGAGCAGTACTTC.

This clonotype was detected ten times or more. The chain couples TRBV2 to TRBJ2-7; 10 nucleotides align to TRBD2. There are 14 residues in the CDR3. Unmatched junction bases numbered 2, after V lost 4 bases and J lost 2 bases. Germline CDR1 reads SNHLY; CDR2 reads FYNNEI. CDR3 nucleotide sequence: TGTGCCAGCAGTGTAGGGACTAGCGCCTACGAGCAGTACTTC. Its protein is CASSVGTSAYEQYF.

This clonotype was found a few times. V is TRBV7-2 and J is TRBJ2-7; TRBD2 agrees at 11 bases. The V gene's germline CDR1 is SGHTA and CDR2 FQGNSA. V lost 5 bases and J lost 5; bases outside the gene matches: 5. The CDR3 is made up of 14 amino acids. This CDR3 is CASSMGLAAHEQYF. CDR3 sequence (DNA): TGTGCCAGCAGCATGGGACTAGCGGCCCACGAGCAGTACTTC.

V usage is TRBV27 and J usage is TRBJ2-1, with TRBD1 matching 9 bases. Per the germline V gene, CDR1 is MNHEY and CDR2 is SMNVEV (reference sequence). The length of the CDR3 is 15 residues. J lost 3 bases, V lost 8 bases, and 8 bases had no gene match. DNA of the CDR3: TGTGCCAGCCGATGGACAGGGGCTTTCTACAATGAGCAGTTCTTC. Translating it yields CASRWTGAFYNEQFF.

The chain uses TRBV9 and TRBJ2-5; 9 nucleotides line up with TRBD2. CDR3 size: 16 residues. CDR1 is SGDLS and CDR2 is YYNGEE in the germline V gene. The V gene end was trimmed by 0 bases and the J gene end by 4 bases; junction bases not matched to a gene: 7. The CDR3 DNA follows: TGTGCCAGCAGCGTAGCTCCGCGGGGGGGCAGAGAGACCCAGTACTTC. Its translation is CASSVAPRGGRETQYF.

This clonotype was counted only a few times. The rearrangement joins TRBV12-3 or TRBV12-4 to TRBJ2-7; D is unclear. This CDR3 has 14 amino acids. V dropped 3 bases and J dropped 3 bases, with 12 bases sitting between them. CDR3 coding DNA: TGTGCCAGCAGTTTCCCACAGACCCTCTACGAGCAGTACTTC. Translation gives CASSFPQTLYEQYF.

V usage is TRBV5-1 and J usage is TRBJ1-5; TRBD1 agrees at 9 bases. Germline V gene lookup returns CDR1 SGHRS and CDR2 YFSETQ. This CDR3 region has 15 residues. V was clipped by 5 bases and J by 1 base; unmatched bases: 4. The CDR3 region is CASRLTGGSNQPQHF. The CDR3 nucleotides read TGCGCCAGCAGGCTAACAGGGGGCAGCAATCAGCCCCAGCATTTT.

The chain employs TRBV9 and TRBJ2-7, with TRBD1 identical over 10 bases. The germline V gene encodes CDR1 SGDLS and CDR2 YYNGEE. With V trimmed by 0 bases and J by 3 bases, 0 bases remained unmatched. CDR3 size: 14 residues. As DNA, the CDR3 is TGTGCCAGCAGCGTAGGGGACAGGGGCTACGAGCAGTACTTC. Its translation: CASSVGDRGYEQYF.

J is TRBJ2-5 and V is TRBV30; D is undetermined. Trimming took 2 bases from V and 5 from J, leaving 18 bases between them. Germline-derived CDR1 and CDR2 are GTSNPN and SVGIG (reference sequence). This CDR3 is 15 amino acids long. The CDR3 loop reads CAWSSTPPMAETQYF. CDR3 coding DNA: TGTGCCTGGAGTTCGACTCCCCCGATGGCCGAGACCCAGTACTTC. The variable domain in full, completed from reference TRBV30 and TRBJ2-5, reads SQTIHQWPATLVQPVGSPLSLECTVEGTSNPNLYWYRQAAGRGLQLLFYSVGIGQISSEVPQNLSASRPQDRQFILSSKKLLLSDSGFYLCAWSSTPPMAETQYFGPGTRLLVL.